Listed below are T cell receptor beta chains from one sample, sequenced in a study of blood T cell repertoires in COVID-19. The repertoire was sequenced with immunoSEQ multiplex PCR; TCRdb's copy has only in-frame clones and lacks some. The repertoire holds roughly 150,000 clones, with 75% to 85% as singletons. Sequenced material: peripheral blood. These receptors all come from a woman aged 55 to 70 with COVID-19, enrolled during active disease. Each CDR3 is given with its conserved first and last residue. The order of the fields is D gene, clone size, J gene, V gene, CDR3 protein, CDR3 DNA. A D gene is named only where the DNA matches it firmly. Rows may omit the clone size; those that give it use once, few, many or a size class.

D gene: TRBD2; clone size: -; J gene: TRBJ2-1; V gene: TRBV7-2; CDR3 protein: CASSFNLAGGPGDEQFF; CDR3 DNA: TGTGCCAGCAGCTTTAATCTAGCGGGAGGGCCAGGGGATGAGCAGTTCTTC
D gene: -; clone size: -; J gene: TRBJ2-7; V gene: TRBV6-2/TRBV6-3; CDR3 protein: CASSIAVAYEQYF; CDR3 DNA: TGTGCCAGCAGTATTGCGGTCGCCTACGAGCAGTACTTC
D gene: TRBD1; clone size: many; J gene: TRBJ1-4; V gene: TRBV5-6; CDR3 protein: CASTLATGGEYEKLFF; CDR3 DNA: TGTGCCAGCACCCTGGCGACAGGGGGTGAATATGAAAAACTGTTTTTT
D gene: -; clone size: -; J gene: TRBJ1-2; V gene: TRBV5-5; CDR3 protein: CASSFGQFYYGYTF; CDR3 DNA: TGTGCCAGCAGCTTTGGACAGTTCTACTATGGCTACACCTTC
D gene: TRBD2; clone size: -; J gene: TRBJ2-1; V gene: TRBV24-1; CDR3 protein: CATSESGGSDEQFF; CDR3 DNA: TGTGCCACCAGTGAATCGGGGGGGTCGGACGAGCAGTTCTTC
D gene: TRBD2; clone size: -; J gene: TRBJ2-1; V gene: TRBV5-5; CDR3 protein: CASSLFSGGPYNEQFF; CDR3 DNA: TGTGCCAGCAGCTTGTTTAGCGGGGGGCCTTACAATGAGCAGTTCTTC
D gene: -; clone size: few; J gene: TRBJ1-6; V gene: TRBV21-1; CDR3 protein: CASSIRDRGLCSPLHF; CDR3 DNA: TGTGCCAGCAGCATCCGGGACAGGGGCCTTTGTTCACCCCTCCACTTT
D gene: TRBD2; clone size: -; J gene: TRBJ2-3; V gene: TRBV3-1/TRBV3-2; CDR3 protein: CASSPRTSLVSTDTQYF; CDR3 DNA: TGTGCCAGCAGCCCGCGGACTAGTTTGGTCAGCACAGATACGCAGTATTTT
D gene: -; clone size: -; J gene: TRBJ2-2; V gene: TRBV24-1; CDR3 protein: CATSVTQTGNTGELFF; CDR3 DNA: TGTGCCACCAGTGTCACCCAGACAGGGAACACCGGGGAGCTGTTTTTT
D gene: TRBD1; clone size: -; J gene: TRBJ1-2; V gene: TRBV10-1; CDR3 protein: CASSARHRGLSGYTF; CDR3 DNA: TGCGCCAGCAGTGCTCGTCACAGGGGGCTTTCTGGCTACACCTTC
D gene: -; clone size: -; J gene: TRBJ1-5; V gene: TRBV5-1; CDR3 protein: CASSLDVGRNQPQHF; CDR3 DNA: TGCGCCAGCAGCTTGGATGTGGGGCGCAATCAGCCCCAGCATTTT
D gene: TRBD1; clone size: -; J gene: TRBJ1-6; V gene: TRBV2; CDR3 protein: CASSFRQGEALHF; CDR3 DNA: TGTGCCAGCAGTTTTCGACAGGGGGAGGCCCTCCACTTT
D gene: TRBD1; clone size: -; J gene: TRBJ1-2; V gene: TRBV2; CDR3 protein: CASRTGTGNHGYTF; CDR3 DNA: TGTGCCAGCAGGACCGGGACAGGGAATCATGGCTACACCTTC
D gene: TRBD2; clone size: -; J gene: TRBJ2-5; V gene: TRBV18; CDR3 protein: CASSPRTSGGARETQYF; CDR3 DNA: TGTGCCAGCTCACCACGGACTAGCGGGGGGGCGCGCGAGACCCAGTACTTC
D gene: -; clone size: -; J gene: TRBJ1-4; V gene: TRBV2; CDR3 protein: CASSVTGYNEKLFF; CDR3 DNA: TGTGCCAGCAGTGTTACCGGGTATAATGAAAAACTGTTTTTT
D gene: TRBD1; clone size: -; J gene: TRBJ1-4; V gene: TRBV19; CDR3 protein: CASSAGTGTEKLFF; CDR3 DNA: TGTGCCAGTAGTGCCGGGACAGGTACTGAAAAACTGTTTTTT
D gene: TRBD2; clone size: once; J gene: TRBJ2-7; V gene: TRBV7-6; CDR3 protein: CASSLMSPSGTLTYEQYF; CDR3 DNA: TGTGCCAGCAGCTTAATGTCTCCTAGCGGGACTCTAACCTACGAGCAGTACTTC
D gene: -; clone size: -; J gene: TRBJ1-2; V gene: TRBV29-1; CDR3 protein: CSVSLEANYGYTF; CDR3 DNA: TGCAGCGTGTCCCTAGAGGCTAACTATGGCTACACCTTC
D gene: -; clone size: -; J gene: TRBJ1-1; V gene: TRBV5-1; CDR3 protein: CASRPRTANTEAFF; CDR3 DNA: TGCGCCAGCAGACCCAGGACAGCGAACACTGAAGCTTTCTTT
D gene: TRBD2; clone size: -; J gene: TRBJ2-1; V gene: TRBV7-6; CDR3 protein: CASSLASGGVREQFF; CDR3 DNA: TGTGCCAGCAGCTTAGCCAGCGGGGGGGTTCGTGAGCAGTTCTTC
D gene: -; clone size: -; J gene: TRBJ2-2; V gene: TRBV11-3; CDR3 protein: CASSLAGYGGELFF; CDR3 DNA: TGTGCCAGCAGCTTAGCGGGGTATGGCGGGGAGCTGTTTTTT
D gene: -; clone size: few; J gene: TRBJ2-1; V gene: TRBV9; CDR3 protein: CASSSGNNNEQFF; CDR3 DNA: TGTGCCAGCAGCTCCGGGAATAACAATGAGCAGTTCTTC
D gene: TRBD1; clone size: few; J gene: TRBJ2-1; V gene: TRBV5-1; CDR3 protein: CASSARQGNNEQFF; CDR3 DNA: TGCGCCAGCAGCGCACGACAGGGGAACAATGAGCAGTTCTTC
D gene: TRBD1; clone size: many; J gene: TRBJ2-5; V gene: TRBV28; CDR3 protein: CASSSSGTGVVPLNF; CDR3 DNA: TGTGCCAGCAGTTCCTCCGGGACAGGGGTGGTCCCCCTAAACTTC
D gene: TRBD1; clone size: -; J gene: TRBJ2-1; V gene: TRBV28; CDR3 protein: CASSFPTGGIWNEQFF; CDR3 DNA: TGTGCCAGCAGTTTTCCGACAGGGGGCATTTGGAATGAGCAGTTCTTC
D gene: TRBD1; clone size: -; J gene: TRBJ1-2; V gene: TRBV2; CDR3 protein: CASSGWTGDGYTF; CDR3 DNA: TGTGCCAGCAGTGGGTGGACAGGGGATGGCTACACCTTC
D gene: TRBD2; clone size: -; J gene: TRBJ2-4; V gene: TRBV10-2; CDR3 protein: CASRDGLAGRGTKNIQYF; CDR3 DNA: TGCGCCAGCAGGGACGGACTAGCGGGCCGAGGTACCAAAAACATTCAGTACTTC
D gene: -; clone size: -; J gene: TRBJ1-2; V gene: TRBV11-2; CDR3 protein: CASSINSGHLIYGYTF; CDR3 DNA: TGTGCCAGCAGTATCAATTCGGGACACCTGATCTATGGCTACACCTTC
D gene: -; clone size: once; J gene: TRBJ2-1; V gene: TRBV20-1; CDR3 protein: CSAPNEQFF; CDR3 DNA: TGCAGTGCCCCGAATGAGCAGTTCTTC
D gene: -; clone size: -; J gene: TRBJ2-7; V gene: TRBV28; CDR3 protein: CASSLDTYEQYF; CDR3 DNA: TGTGCCAGCAGTTTAGACACGTACGAGCAGTACTTC
D gene: TRBD1; clone size: -; J gene: TRBJ2-5; V gene: TRBV6-5; CDR3 protein: CASQGVGQETQYF; CDR3 DNA: TGTGCCAGCCAGGGGGTCGGCCAAGAGACCCAGTACTTC
D gene: TRBD2; clone size: -; J gene: TRBJ2-5; V gene: TRBV7-2; CDR3 protein: CASSPRLAGRQETQYF; CDR3 DNA: TGTGCCAGCAGCCCACGACTAGCGGGAAGACAAGAGACCCAGTACTTC
D gene: -; clone size: -; J gene: TRBJ1-2; V gene: TRBV5-6; CDR3 protein: CASSLMVRERNYGYTF; CDR3 DNA: TGTGCCAGCAGCTTGATGGTGAGGGAGAGGAACTATGGCTACACCTTC
D gene: TRBD1; clone size: -; J gene: TRBJ1-4; V gene: TRBV6-1; CDR3 protein: CASSEELQGISVFNEKLFF; CDR3 DNA: TGTGCCAGCAGTGAAGAGTTACAGGGGATTTCAGTATTTAATGAAAAACTGTTTTTT
D gene: TRBD1; clone size: -; J gene: TRBJ2-7; V gene: TRBV28; CDR3 protein: CASRTDLGTEDGEQYF; CDR3 DNA: TGTGCCAGCAGGACCGACCTGGGGACAGAGGACGGCGAGCAGTACTTC
D gene: -; clone size: -; J gene: TRBJ1-2; V gene: TRBV29-1; CDR3 protein: CSVEKPGDYGYTF; CDR3 DNA: TGCAGCGTTGAAAAGCCAGGGGACTATGGCTACACCTTC
D gene: -; clone size: -; J gene: TRBJ1-2; V gene: TRBV12-3/TRBV12-4; CDR3 protein: CASSVLFYGYTF; CDR3 DNA: TGTGCCAGCAGCGTATTGTTTTATGGCTACACCTTC
D gene: TRBD1; clone size: -; J gene: TRBJ1-5; V gene: TRBV6-1; CDR3 protein: CASSDLTGGGQPQHF; CDR3 DNA: TGTGCCAGCAGTGACCTAACAGGGGGCGGTCAGCCCCAGCATTTT
D gene: TRBD2; clone size: -; J gene: TRBJ2-1; V gene: TRBV5-4; CDR3 protein: CASSPHGTSGSREQFF; CDR3 DNA: TGTGCCAGCAGTCCTCACGGGACTAGCGGGAGTCGCGAGCAGTTCTTC
D gene: -; clone size: -; J gene: TRBJ1-6; V gene: TRBV5-4; CDR3 protein: CASSLGDGGGNSPLHF; CDR3 DNA: TGTGCCAGCAGCTTGGGAGATGGGGGGGGGAATTCACCCCTCCACTTT
D gene: -; clone size: -; J gene: TRBJ2-5; V gene: TRBV4-3; CDR3 protein: CASSRQVHEETQYF; CDR3 DNA: TGCGCCAGCAGCCGACAGGTCCATGAGGAGACCCAGTACTTC
D gene: TRBD1; clone size: -; J gene: TRBJ1-1; V gene: TRBV7-8; CDR3 protein: CASSLTGVYTEAFF; CDR3 DNA: TGTGCCAGCAGCTTAACAGGGGTTTATACTGAAGCTTTCTTT
D gene: -; clone size: few; J gene: TRBJ1-5; V gene: TRBV7-8; CDR3 protein: CASSPRRGYQPQHF; CDR3 DNA: TGTGCCAGCAGCCCAAGGCGGGGTTATCAGCCCCAGCATTTT
D gene: -; clone size: -; J gene: TRBJ1-6; V gene: TRBV28; CDR3 protein: CATVTARVTSPLHF; CDR3 DNA: TGTGCCACCGTGACCGCCAGGGTTACTTCACCCCTCCACTTT
D gene: TRBD1; clone size: -; J gene: TRBJ2-7; V gene: TRBV29-1; CDR3 protein: CSVMTGEAEQYF; CDR3 DNA: TGCAGCGTCATGACAGGGGAAGCCGAGCAGTACTTC
D gene: -; clone size: -; J gene: TRBJ1-4; V gene: TRBV28; CDR3 protein: CASSPGGDEKLFF; CDR3 DNA: TGTGCCAGCAGCCCCGGGGGGGATGAAAAACTGTTTTTT
D gene: -; clone size: -; J gene: TRBJ1-6; V gene: TRBV30; CDR3 protein: CASSFNSPLHF; CDR3 DNA: TGTGCCTCTTCTTTTAATTCACCCCTCCACTTT
D gene: -; clone size: -; J gene: TRBJ2-1; V gene: TRBV11-2; CDR3 protein: CASSSVAGVSYNEQFF; CDR3 DNA: TGTGCCAGCAGCTCGGTCGCCGGTGTCTCCTACAATGAGCAGTTCTTC
D gene: TRBD2; clone size: -; J gene: TRBJ2-1; V gene: TRBV11-3; CDR3 protein: CASSGSGGYGEQFF; CDR3 DNA: TGTGCCAGCAGCGGTAGCGGGGGGTATGGTGAGCAGTTCTTC
D gene: -; clone size: -; J gene: TRBJ2-1; V gene: TRBV12-3/TRBV12-4; CDR3 protein: CASRPPTRLEQFF; CDR3 DNA: TGTGCCAGCAGGCCACCAACTAGGCTTGAGCAGTTCTTC
D gene: TRBD2; clone size: -; J gene: TRBJ2-7; V gene: TRBV27; CDR3 protein: CASSRTSGAYEQYF; CDR3 DNA: TGTGCCAGCTCCCGGACTAGCGGGGCCTACGAGCAGTACTTC
D gene: TRBD1; clone size: -; J gene: TRBJ1-2; V gene: TRBV19; CDR3 protein: CASNPTGTGFGYTF; CDR3 DNA: TGTGCCAGCAATCCGACAGGGACAGGGTTTGGCTACACCTTC
D gene: -; clone size: -; J gene: TRBJ1-3; V gene: TRBV10-3; CDR3 protein: CAISLTGSGNTIYF; CDR3 DNA: TGTGCCATCAGCCTCACCGGCTCTGGAAACACCATATATTTT
D gene: TRBD2; clone size: -; J gene: TRBJ2-2; V gene: TRBV11-2; CDR3 protein: CASSSTSGSTGELFF; CDR3 DNA: TGTGCCAGCAGCTCGACTAGCGGGAGCACCGGGGAGCTGTTTTTT
D gene: TRBD1; clone size: -; J gene: TRBJ1-1; V gene: TRBV18; CDR3 protein: CASSPRGHSTEAFF; CDR3 DNA: TGTGCCAGCTCGCCCAGGGGGCACAGCACTGAAGCTTTCTTT
D gene: TRBD2; clone size: -; J gene: TRBJ2-1; V gene: TRBV15; CDR3 protein: CATSRGPSGGLREQFF; CDR3 DNA: TGTGCCACCAGCAGAGGGCCTAGCGGGGGGCTTAGGGAGCAGTTCTTC
D gene: -; clone size: -; J gene: TRBJ2-7; V gene: TRBV5-1; CDR3 protein: CASSLGQGAYEQYF; CDR3 DNA: TGCGCCAGCAGCTTGGGGCAGGGCGCATACGAGCAGTACTTC
D gene: -; clone size: -; J gene: TRBJ1-4; V gene: TRBV9; CDR3 protein: CASSVAGGGRNEKLFF; CDR3 DNA: TGTGCCAGCAGCGTAGCCGGGGGGGGCCGGAATGAAAAACTGTTTTTT
D gene: -; clone size: -; J gene: TRBJ1-3; V gene: TRBV15; CDR3 protein: CATRGGEGYGNTIYF; CDR3 DNA: TGTGCCACCAGGGGCGGGGAGGGCTATGGAAACACCATATATTTT